This TCR beta chain comes out of a study of CD8 T cells in ankylosing spondylitis. V was trimmed by 1 base and J by 7 bases, leaving 14 bases between them. The CDR3 spans 15 residues. Germline CDR1 is SGHTA and CDR2 is FQGNSA. This clonotype appeared a few times. The antigen remains unidentified. TCRdb re-called the 5' RACE reads with MiXCR, one entry per CDR3 protein. The table has around 300,000 distinct CDR3 sequences, less than 25% seen once. Points from the study as a whole: Reactive arthritis synovial fluid and blood were previously reported to contain some motif variants. There was a TCR beta motif, made of several highly homologous variants, that appeared characteristic of ankylosing spondylitis blood.

Sequencing used blood, either unsorted or a sorted T cell fraction (not recorded which). V is TRBV7-2 and J is TRBJ2-1; D may be TRBD1 or TRBD2 (5 bases each). The TCR originated in a female donor with ankylosing spondylitis or in good health (not recorded which). CDR3 sequence reads: CASSLGGGWGNEQFF. The CDR3 bases are TGTGCCAGCAGCTTAGGAGGCGGGTGGGGGAATGAGCAGTTCTTC.